Shown below are 30 T cell receptor beta chains from a single sample sequenced in a study of PD-1 blockade in classical Hodgkin lymphoma. As for time point: cycle 4 day 1 (C4D1), after more than 5 weeks of nivolumab. Every patient experienced relapse after autologous stem cell transplantation, and brentuximab vedotin exposure varied. Produced via immunoSEQ multiplex PCR; TCRdb's table is partial and in-frame only. The sample gives around 60,000 clones, 70% to 90% of which show up once; about 8.3% is in the top ten. The starting material was peripheral blood mononuclear cells (PBMCs), obtained before the fourth cycle of nivolumab. These receptors all stem from a human donor with classical Hodgkin lymphoma.

This chain connects TRBV19 to TRBJ1-6; D unresolved. V lost 5 bases, J lost 9 bases, and 14 bases lay in between. CDR3 length: 14 amino acids. The germline CDR1 and CDR2 sequences are LNHDA and SQIVND (reference sequence). The CDR3 here is CASSVAGIASPLHF. The CDR3 coding sequence is TGTGCCAGTAGTGTGGCGGGGATAGCTTCACCCCTCCACTTT.

The gene calls are TRBV5-1 and TRBJ1-4; weak D call: TRBD1 (5 bases). Per the germline V gene, CDR1 is SGHRS and CDR2 is YFSETQ. V dropped 0 bases and J dropped 3 bases, with 9 bases sitting between them. The CDR3 length is 15 residues. CDR3 nucleotide sequence: TGCGCCAGCAGCTTGGCCGCAGGGCCTAATGAAAAACTGTTTTTT. Its translation: CASSLAAGPNEKLFF.

This rearrangement joins TRBV5-5 to TRBJ1-2, with a possible D match to TRBD1 (5 bases). This CDR3 region has 13 residues. V was trimmed by 1 base and J by 7 bases, leaving 11 bases between them. In germline, CDR1 is SGHKS, CDR2 YYEKEE (reference sequence). The CDR3 DNA reads as TGTGCCAGCAGCTTGACGGGGGAGTCTGGCTACACCTTC. Its protein is CASSLTGESGYTF. The full variable domain, rest sourced from reference TRBV5-5 and TRBJ1-2, is DAGVTQSPTHLIKTRGQQVTLRCSPISGHKSVSWYQQVLGQGPQFIFQYYEKEERGRGNFPDRFSARQFPNYSSELNVNALLLGDSALYLCASSLTGESGYTFGSGTRLTVV.

The chain recombines TRBV14 with TRBJ1-1; a possible D gene is TRBD1 (6 bases). The CDR3 runs 12 residues. V shed 9 bases and J shed 4 bases, with 12 bases lying between them. Per the germline V gene, CDR1 is SGHDN and CDR2 is FVKESK. The CDR3 loop reads CASRQGSTEAFF. CDR3 DNA sequence: TGTGCCAGTAGGCAGGGGTCCACTGAAGCTTTCTTT.

The chain combines TRBV7-9 with TRBJ2-3; D remains ambiguous. Trimming pared 3 bases from V and 2 bases from J, leaving 12 bases between. This CDR3 is built from 15 residues. Germline-derived CDR1 and CDR2 are SEHNR and FQNEAQ (reference sequence). The chain's CDR3 is CASSFWKRDTDTQYF. The CDR3, as DNA: TGTGCCAGCAGCTTCTGGAAGCGAGACACAGATACGCAGTATTTT.

The chain joins TRBV18 to TRBJ2-1, with 7 bases lining up with TRBD1. The germline V gene has CDR1 KGHSH and CDR2 LQKENI. The CDR3 spans 15 residues. V was pared by 8 bases and J by 6 bases, with 13 bases of the junction left unmatched. The CDR3 is CASTTIGGTTNEQFF. CDR3 nucleotides: TGTGCCAGCACCACCATAGGGGGCACGACCAATGAGCAGTTCTTC.

The chain uses TRBV5-6 and TRBJ1-3, with D possibly being TRBD1 (6 bases). The germline gives CDR1 SGHDT, CDR2 YYEEEE. There are 14 residues in the CDR3. Trimming took 3 bases from V and 1 from J, leaving 8 bases between them. DNA of the CDR3: TGTGCCAGCAGCTGGGGGCGGTCTGGAAACACCATATATTTT. It specifies CASSWGRSGNTIYF.

This rearrangement joins TRBV7-9 to TRBJ2-2; D unclear. CDR1 is SEHNR and CDR2 is FQNEAQ in the germline V gene (reference sequence). This CDR3 has 13 residues. The germline V and J ends were trimmed by 7 bases and 7 bases, with 13 bases remaining between them. The CDR3 sequence is CASILDGIGELFF. CDR3 sequence (DNA): TGTGCCAGCATCCTAGACGGAATCGGGGAGCTGTTTTTT.

V usage is TRBV5-6 and J usage is TRBJ1-2; the D is unclear. The germline gives CDR1 SGHDT, CDR2 YYEEEE. With 2 bases removed from V and 0 bases from J, the gap between germline ends came to 11 bases. This CDR3 region has 15 residues. In DNA, the CDR3 is TGTGCCAGCAGCTTACGGGTCGGAACTAACTATGGCTACACCTTC. Amino acid sequence: CASSLRVGTNYGYTF.

This chain uses TRBV2 with TRBJ1-4; possible D gene TRBD1, 5 bases. CDR1 is SNHLY and CDR2 is FYNNEI in the germline V gene. This CDR3 comprises 17 residues. Trimming took off 7 bases at V and 7 bases at J, with 25 bases between the two ends. Written as DNA, the CDR3 is TGTGCCAGCAACCAGGTCCCGGGACTCAACCGGGCTGAAAAACTGTTTTTT. Protein: CASNQVPGLNRAEKLFF. Complete variable domain (other parts from reference TRBV2 and TRBJ1-4): EPEVTQTPSHQVTQMGQEVILRCVPISNHLYFYWYRQILGQKVEFLVSFYNNEISEKSEIFDDQFSVERPDGSNFTLKIRSTKLEDSAMYFCASNQVPGLNRAEKLFFGSGTQLSVL.

The rearrangement links TRBV18 to TRBJ1-1, with 8 bases identical to TRBD1. V was clipped by 4 bases and J by 5 bases; unmatched bases: 6. Germline V lookup: CDR1 KGHSH, CDR2 LQKENI. The CDR3 is 14 amino acids. The CDR3 region is CASSLSQGATEAFF. The CDR3 nucleotides read TGTGCCAGCTCACTTTCGCAGGGGGCGACTGAAGCTTTCTTT.

This sequence joins TRBV5-1 and TRBJ2-3; D gene unclear. CDR3 size: 14 residues. CDR1 is SGHRS, CDR2 YFSETQ, per germline. Trimming left V 3 bases short and J 2 bases short, with 10 bases between. This CDR3 reads CASSYQTDTDTQYF. The CDR3 DNA sequence: TGCGCCAGCAGCTATCAGACGGACACAGATACGCAGTATTTT.

The chain joins TRBV28 to TRBJ1-4; unclear D gene. This CDR3 is 14 amino acids long. V shed 4 bases and J shed 8 bases, with 14 bases lying between them. Germline V gene lookup returns CDR1 MDHEN and CDR2 SYDVKM. Here the CDR3 reads CASSSDGPREKLFF. The CDR3 DNA sequence: TGTGCCAGCAGTTCCGACGGCCCAAGGGAAAAACTGTTTTTT.

The chain employs TRBV19 and TRBJ1-1; D perhaps matches TRBD1 (5 bases). Trimming removed 5 bases at V and 1 base at J, with 11 bases between. In germline, CDR1 is LNHDA, CDR2 SQIVND (reference sequence). The CDR3 covers 14 residues. CDR3 sequence: CASSEGRGNTEAFF. As DNA, the CDR3 is TGTGCCAGTAGTGAGGGAAGGGGGAACACTGAAGCTTTCTTT. Full variable domain (rest looked up from reference TRBV19 and TRBJ1-1): DGGITQSPKYLFRKEGQNVTLSCEQNLNHDAMYWYRQDPGQGLRLIYYSQIVNDFQKGDIAEGYSVSREKKESFPLTVTSAQKNPTAFYLCASSEGRGNTEAFFGQGTRLTVV.

This sequence joins TRBV5-1 and TRBJ2-1; 7 nucleotides line up with TRBD2. Germline CDR1 and CDR2: SGHRS and YFSETQ. The length of the CDR3 is 15 residues. Germline trimming cut 2 bases from V and 15 bases from J; bases unmatched to any gene: 17. In nucleotides, the CDR3 is TGCGCCAGCAGCTTAGACTCAGCGGGGCCATCTGCCAGGTTCTTC. The encoded protein is CASSLDSAGPSARFF.

The V call is TRBV7-9, the J call TRBJ2-7; D gene uncertain. Trimming shortened V by 1 base and J by 4 bases, and 5 bases separated the two germline ends. The CDR3 is 12 residues long. In germline, CDR1 is SEHNR, CDR2 FQNEAQ (reference sequence). The CDR3: CASSLVEYEQYF. In DNA form, the CDR3 reads TGTGCCAGCAGCTTAGTTGAGTACGAGCAGTACTTC.

CDR3 DNA: TGTGCCAGCAGCTCCGGGACAGGATACGAGCAGTACTTC. Translation: CASSSGTGYEQYF. The J gene is TRBJ2-7, the V gene TRBV9; 8 nucleotides agree with TRBD1. Germline-derived CDR1 and CDR2 are SGDLS and YYNGEE. The V segment lost 4 bases and the J segment 4 bases; nucleotides outside the gene matches: 4. This CDR3 comprises 13 residues.

The chain is built from TRBV11-2 and TRBJ1-1; the match to TRBD1 covers 8 bases. Germline CDR1 is SGHAT and CDR2 is FQNNGV. This CDR3 region has 14 residues. With 5 bases clipped from V and 4 bases from J, the junction kept 6 bases outside the gene matches. CDR3 bases: TGTGCCAGCAGCACGGACAGGGAAAGCACTGAAGCTTTCTTT. Protein product: CASSTDRESTEAFF.

This clone was observed a few times. The chain has TRBV15 and TRBJ2-3, with D tentatively TRBD1 (7 bases). The germline V gene has CDR1 LNHNV and CDR2 YYDKDF (reference sequence). V lost 0 bases to trimming and J lost 1 base, with 11 bases between them. CDR3 length: 16 residues. The CDR3 loop reads CATSRDRGTGTDTQYF. CDR3 coding DNA: TGTGCCACCAGCAGAGATCGCGGGACAGGCACAGATACGCAGTATTTT. Looking up the rest from reference TRBV15 and TRBJ2-3 gives the full variable domain: DAMVIQNPRYQVTQFGKPVTLSCSQTLNHNVMYWYQQKSSQAPKLLFHYYDKDFNNEADTPDNFQSRRPNTSFCFLDIRSPGLGDTAMYLCATSRDRGTGTDTQYFGPGTRLTVL.

The chain links TRBV6-5 to TRBJ2-2, with 9 bases aligning to TRBD1. J gave up 6 bases and V 5 bases, and 7 bases lay outside the gene matches. The CDR3 consists of 15 residues. Germline V gene lookup returns CDR1 MNHEY and CDR2 SVGAGI. The CDR3 nucleotides read TGTGCCAGCAGTGCACAGGGGGCATTTTCCGGGGAGCTGTTTTTT. Encoded protein: CASSAQGAFSGELFF.

This clone was seen just once. This chain links TRBV5-1 with TRBJ2-1; 12 nucleotides agree with TRBD2. The CDR3 has 15 residues. CDR1 and CDR2 (germline): SGHRS, YFSETQ. Losses at the gene ends were 0 bases for V and 8 bases for J; bases not matched to a gene: 3. CDR3 sequence (DNA): TGCGCCAGCAGCTTGGCTAGCGGGGGGGCTGATGAGCAGTTCTTC. It specifies CASSLASGGADEQFF.

The chain links TRBV2 to TRBJ2-2; unclear D gene. The CDR3 is made up of 14 amino acids. CDR1 is SNHLY, CDR2 FYNNEI, per germline. V lost 3 bases, J lost 6 bases, and 11 bases lay in between. CDR3 amino acids: CASSDSVIAGELFF. CDR3 nucleotide sequence: TGTGCCAGCAGTGACAGTGTTATCGCCGGGGAGCTGTTTTTT.

The chain is built from TRBV5-1 and TRBJ2-1, with D possibly called TRBD1 or TRBD2 (6 bases each). The CDR3 contains 15 residues. With 4 bases removed from V and 3 bases from J, the gap between germline ends came to 14 bases. CDR1 is SGHRS and CDR2 is YFSETQ in the germline V gene. In DNA form, the CDR3 reads TGCGCCAGCAGCCCCACCGGGGGCCTCTACAATGAGCAGTTCTTC. Its protein is CASSPTGGLYNEQFF.

This clone was recorded only once. This chain uses TRBV5-1 with TRBJ1-1; tentative D call: TRBD1 (5 bases). CDR1 is SGHRS, CDR2 YFSETQ, per germline. V was pared by 4 bases and J by 4 bases, with 11 bases between. This CDR3 contains 13 residues. CDR3 protein: CASSPTGVTEAFF. In DNA, the CDR3 is TGCGCCAGCAGCCCTACGGGGGTCACTGAAGCTTTCTTT.

The chain couples TRBV5-1 to TRBJ2-3, with TRBD2 matching 9 bases. The CDR3 has 18 residues. Trimming took 4 bases from V and 5 from J; bases not matched to a gene: 17. Per germline, CDR1 SGHRS and CDR2 YFSETQ. As DNA, the CDR3 is TGCGCCAGCAGCCCGATCCCTCCGGGTAGCGGGGGAGGAGATACGCAGTATTTT. It codes for CASSPIPPGSGGGDTQYF.

The V and J genes are TRBV7-2 and TRBJ2-5, with a possible D match to TRBD1 (7 bases). V shed 5 bases and J shed 5 bases, with 21 bases lying between them. Germline V gene sequence: CDR1 SGHTA, CDR2 FQGNSA. The CDR3 totals 16 residues. The chain's CDR3 is CASSPQSGGMGETQYF. The CDR3 DNA follows: TGTGCCAGCAGCCCTCAATCAGGGGGGATGGGGGAGACCCAGTACTTC.

J is TRBJ1-2 and V is TRBV5-1; maybe TRBD1 (6 bases). The CDR3 has 15 residues. CDR1 is SGHRS and CDR2 is YFSETQ in the germline V gene. Trimming pared 4 bases from V and 8 bases from J, leaving 21 bases between. CDR3 DNA: TGCGCCAGCAGCCTGGACAGTCGTGAGGTGGAGGGCTACACCTTC. This translates into CASSLDSREVEGYTF.

The chain couples TRBV2 to TRBJ2-7; 10 bases fit TRBD2. This CDR3 has 15 residues. After removal of 6 bases from V and 0 bases from J, the junction contained 5 bases not matched to a gene. Germline V lookup: CDR1 SNHLY, CDR2 FYNNEI. The CDR3 bases are TGTGCCAGCAGCTTTCTAGCGGGGGTCTCCTACGAGCAGTACTTC. Translated: CASSFLAGVSYEQYF.

This sequence joins TRBV21-1 and TRBJ1-2. TRBV21-1 is labeled a pseudogene. The CDR3 has 17 amino acids. DNA for the CDR3: TGTGCCAGCAGCAAAGAGAATGGAGGGCGTTGGAACTATGGCTACACCTTC. Translated: CASSKENGGRWNYGYTF.

The chain links TRBV20-1 to TRBJ1-2; tentative D call: TRBD1 (5 bases). Trimming shortened V by 3 bases and J by 3 bases, and 5 bases separated the two germline ends. Germline CDR1 is DFQATT and CDR2 is SNEGSKA (reference sequence). The CDR3 contains 11 residues. CDR3 loop: CSARTDYGYTF. The CDR3 nucleotides are TGCAGTGCTAGGACAGACTATGGCTACACCTTC.